These T cell receptor beta chains were read from a single sample in a study of control samples from healthy donors and cancer patients. Data came from immunoSEQ multiplex PCR; TCRdb stores just in-frame clones and leaves some out. The table lists fewer than 120,000 clones, roughly 90% of them singletons, with 3.7% in the top ten. Sequencing used PBMCs. The receptors stem from a woman in her fifties or sixties with lung cancer. The CDR3 runs from the conserved cysteine through the conserved F or W. Each record gives: V gene, clone size, J gene, D gene, CDR3 DNA, CDR3 protein. The D gene is left open where the match is weak. Not every row has a clone size; where given, it reads once, few, many or a size class.

TRBV5-1,.,TRBJ2-5,.,TGCGCCAGCAGCTTATGGGGGGCGCGGGAGACCCAGTACTTC,CASSLWGARETQYF
TRBV24-1,.,TRBJ2-1,TRBD2,TGTGCCACCAGTGATCAAGGGACTAGCGGGGCCTACAATGAGCAGTTCTTC,CATSDQGTSGAYNEQFF
TRBV10-3,.,TRBJ1-1,.,TGTGCCATCAGTGACCCGCGCAGTGAAGCTTTCTTT,CAISDPRSEAFF
TRBV19,.,TRBJ1-1,.,TGTGTCTGTAGGGTACGTGAGAGCACTGAAGCTTTCTTT,CVCRVRESTEAFF
TRBV6-2/TRBV6-3,.,TRBJ1-5,.,TGTGCCAGCAGTTCAGAATTGGTATATCAGCCCCAGCATTTT,CASSSELVYQPQHF
TRBV6-6,.,TRBJ2-7,TRBD1,TGTGCCAGCAGTGCGGACAGGGTGTACGAGCAGTACTTC,CASSADRVYEQYF
TRBV12-3/TRBV12-4,.,TRBJ2-1,TRBD1,TGTGCCAGCGAGACAGGGCCTGGTGAGCAGTTCTTC,CASETGPGEQFF
TRBV18,once,TRBJ2-1,.,TGTGCCAGCTCATCGACCGACAGAAACAATGAGCAGTTCTTC,CASSSTDRNNEQFF
TRBV27,.,TRBJ2-5,TRBD1,TGTGCCAGCAGTAGGTACAGGGGTCAAGAGACCCAGTACTTC,CASSRYRGQETQYF
TRBV25-1,.,TRBJ2-5,TRBD1,TGTGCCAGCGCCCGGACAGGAGGTTCGGAGACCCAGTACTTC,CASARTGGSETQYF
TRBV12-3/TRBV12-4,.,TRBJ2-1,TRBD1,TGTGCCAGCCGGACAGGGGGCAAGAATGAGCAGTTCTTC,CASRTGGKNEQFF
TRBV6-5,.,TRBJ1-2,.,TGTGCCAGCCGCATTAGGCAGGGCGAATACTATGGCTACACCTTC,CASRIRQGEYYGYTF
TRBV5-1,.,TRBJ1-1,.,TGCGCCAGCAGCCCCCGAGAGAACACTGAAGCTTTCTTT,CASSPRENTEAFF
TRBV30,.,TRBJ2-2,TRBD2,TGTGCCTGGAGCCGTGGGGGGGGATGGGAGCTGTTTTTT,CAWSRGGGWELFF
TRBV4-2,.,TRBJ2-2,.,TGTGCCAGCAGCCAAGATCTGGACGCGGCCACCGGGGAGCTGTTTTTT,CASSQDLDAATGELFF
TRBV20-1,.,TRBJ1-1,.,TGCAGTGCTAGTCCCCGACAGGCCCTGAACACTGAAGCTTTCTTT,CSASPRQALNTEAFF
TRBV7-8,.,TRBJ2-5,.,TGTGCCAGCAGCTTTAAACTAGAGGAGACCCAGTACTTC,CASSFKLEETQYF
TRBV29-1,.,TRBJ2-1,TRBD1,TGCAGCGTTCTGACAGGGTTCTACAATGAGCAGTTCTTC,CSVLTGFYNEQFF
TRBV27,.,TRBJ2-2,.,TGTGCCAGCAGTTTGGGGGGCGCCGGGGAGCTGTTTTTT,CASSLGGAGELFF
TRBV6-2/TRBV6-3,.,TRBJ1-1,.,TGTGCCAGCAGTTACGCCCGGGGGAACACTGAAGCTTTCTTT,CASSYARGNTEAFF
TRBV2,.,TRBJ2-5,.,TGTGCCAGCACCCATACTGCAGGGCTCCAAGAGACCCAGTACTTC,CASTHTAGLQETQYF
TRBV19,.,TRBJ1-5,.,TGTGCCAGTATAGGAGGGGGACACTATAGCAATCAGCCCCAGCATTTT,CASIGGGHYSNQPQHF
TRBV28,.,TRBJ2-3,.,TGTGCCAGCAGTCCTCCCCAATCCGGGACCCTGCAGTATTTT,CASSPPQSGTLQYF
TRBV7-9,.,TRBJ2-5,TRBD1,TGTGCCAGCAGCCCACGGACAGGACAAGAGACCCAGTACTTC,CASSPRTGQETQYF
TRBV7-2,.,TRBJ1-5,.,TGTGCCAGCAGCTATTATGGGGCCCACCAGCCCCAGCATTTT,CASSYYGAHQPQHF
TRBV11-3,.,TRBJ1-1,.,TGTGCCAGCAGCTTAGAGGGGGTCGTAGCTTTCTTT,CASSLEGVVAFF
TRBV2,once,TRBJ1-1,.,TGTGCCAGCACACCAGGGACCACTGAAGCTTTCTTT,CASTPGTTEAFF
TRBV6-5,.,TRBJ2-1,TRBD1,TGTGCCAGCAGGGGGGGACAGGGGGCTTTCAATGAGCAGTTCTTC,CASRGGQGAFNEQFF
TRBV7-2,.,TRBJ2-2,TRBD1,TGTGCCAGCAGCCCCCGGACAGGGGACACCGGGGAGCTGTTTTTT,CASSPRTGDTGELFF
TRBV19,.,TRBJ2-7,.,TGTGCCAGTAGTACCACGGGACGGACCTCTTACGAGCAGTACTTC,CASSTTGRTSYEQYF
TRBV2,.,TRBJ2-5,.,TGTGCCAGCAGTGAGAACGTCAGGGAGACCCAGTACTTC,CASSENVRETQYF
TRBV19,.,TRBJ1-1,.,TGTGCCAGTAGTATTCTGAACACTGAAGCTTTCTTT,CASSILNTEAFF
TRBV19,.,TRBJ1-2,.,TGTGCCAGTAGTATCGCGTCGGCGGACTATGGCTACACCTTC,CASSIASADYGYTF
TRBV5-1,.,TRBJ2-4,TRBD1,TGCGCCAGCAGCTTGCAAGGACAGGTATCCCAGTCGGGTCGGAACATTCAGTACTTC,CASSLQGQVSQSGRNIQYF
TRBV9,.,TRBJ2-2,.,TGTGCCAGCAGCACAAGGGACCACGGGGAGCTGTTTTTT,CASSTRDHGELFF
TRBV5-4,.,TRBJ1-1,.,TGTGCCAGCAGCGTGGAGTCCAGGGAGAAAGCTTTCTTT,CASSVESREKAFF
TRBV18,.,TRBJ2-7,.,TGTGCCAGCTCACCACGGAAAGGTTTTTACGAGCAGTACTTC,CASSPRKGFYEQYF
TRBV6-4,.,TRBJ1-2,.,TGTGCCAGCAGGAAAGGACAGCGCCCTCCTGGGCCATACTATGGCTACACCTTC,CASRKGQRPPGPYYGYTF
TRBV18,.,TRBJ2-7,.,TGTGCCAGCTCACCGTCCTTCTCCTCCTACGAGCAGTACTTC,CASSPSFSSYEQYF
TRBV27,medium-sized,TRBJ2-2,TRBD1,TGTGCCAGCAGTTTACACAGGGGCGTCGGGGAGCTGTTTTTT,CASSLHRGVGELFF
TRBV2,once,TRBJ2-1,TRBD2,TGTGCCAGCCGATCCGCGAGACTAGCGGGGTACAATGAGCAGTTCTTC,CASRSARLAGYNEQFF
TRBV9,.,TRBJ1-4,.,TGTGCCAGCAGCGTAGGAACAATCGGAGCAACTAATGAAAAACTGTTTTTT,CASSVGTIGATNEKLFF
TRBV20-1,.,TRBJ2-7,.,TGCAGTGCTAGTCCAGGGTCCTACGAGCAGTACTTC,CSASPGSYEQYF
TRBV6-1,.,TRBJ2-1,TRBD2,TGTGCCAGCAGTGACGGGACTAGCGGGAGGTTCTGGAATGAGCAGTTCTTC,CASSDGTSGRFWNEQFF
TRBV2,.,TRBJ2-7,TRBD2,TGTGCCAGCGGTGCCGGGACTAGATACTACGAGCAGTACTTC,CASGAGTRYYEQYF
TRBV19,.,TRBJ2-2,TRBD2,TGTGCCAGTAGTATATTGGGACTAGCGGGAGGCCGAACCGGGGAGCTGTTTTTT,CASSILGLAGGRTGELFF
TRBV19,.,TRBJ2-3,TRBD1,TGTGCCAGTACAAACAGGGGGAAAGATACGCAGTATTTT,CASTNRGKDTQYF
TRBV6-1,.,TRBJ1-5,.,TGTGCCAGCAGTGAAGCGCACAGCTTTAATCAGCCCCAGCATTTT,CASSEAHSFNQPQHF
TRBV3-1/TRBV3-2,.,TRBJ2-2,.,TGTGCCAGCAGCCAAGAAGTATTGCAGACTATCGCGAACACCGGGGAGCTGTTTTTT,CASSQEVLQTIANTGELFF
TRBV6-1,.,TRBJ1-4,.,TGTGCCAGCAGTGAAGTTGTTGGGGGGGCGTATGAAAAACTGTTTTTT,CASSEVVGGAYEKLFF
TRBV7-2,.,TRBJ1-1,TRBD1,TGTGCCAGCAGACCGACAGGGGACACTGAAGCTTTCTTT,CASRPTGDTEAFF
TRBV3-1/TRBV3-2,.,TRBJ1-1,.,TGTGCCAGCAGCCAAGATGGAGTGGGGGACACTGAAGCTTTCTTT,CASSQDGVGDTEAFF
TRBV15,.,TRBJ1-2,.,TGTGCCACCAGCAGAGACAATTTCGGCTACACCTTC,CATSRDNFGYTF
TRBV6-5,.,TRBJ1-5,TRBD1,TGTGCCAGCAGCACAGGGGGGAGTCAGCCCCAGCATTTT,CASSTGGSQPQHF
TRBV6-2/TRBV6-3,.,TRBJ2-7,.,TGTGCCAGCAGTTACGATGGGCAGAGCCCCTACGAGCAGTACTTC,CASSYDGQSPYEQYF